Following are 10 T cell receptor beta chains from one sample sequenced in a study of CD8 T cells in Susac syndrome. With random hexamers, roughly 0.45 to 1 ug RNA was reverse transcribed. TCRdb fed the immunoSEQ multiplex PCR reads into MiXCR, producing one record per CDR3 protein. This table has some 200,000 distinct CDR3 sequences, roughly 94% appearing once. Sequencing was performed on CD8+ T cells from PBMCs. The receptors here all came from a human donor with Susac syndrome.

The chain carries TRBV28 and TRBJ2-7; either TRBD1 or TRBD2 may supply D (5 bases each). Germline assignment: CDR1 MDHEN and CDR2 SYDVKM. Trimming removed 6 bases at V and 0 bases at J, with 24 bases between. The CDR3 contains 18 residues. CDR3 sequence (DNA): TGTGCCAGCAGCTACTCTAATACCCCGGGACGTCGCTCCTACGAGCAGTACTTC. It encodes CASSYSNTPGRRSYEQYF. The variable domain in full, completed from reference TRBV28 and TRBJ2-7, reads DVKVTQSSRYLVKRTGEKVFLECVQDMDHENMFWYRQDPGLGLRLIYFSYDVKMKEKGDIPEGYSVSREKKERFSLILESASTNQTSMYLCASSYSNTPGRRSYEQYFGPGTRLTVT.

The chain combines TRBV7-9 with TRBJ1-6; TRBD1 is a possible D gene (5 bases). V was trimmed by 0 bases and J by 13 bases, leaving 10 bases between them. This CDR3 region has 13 residues. Per germline, CDR1 SEHNR and CDR2 FQNEAQ (reference sequence). The CDR3 region is CASSLAPTAPLHF. As DNA, the CDR3 is TGTGCCAGCAGCTTAGCCCCGACAGCCCCCCTCCACTTT.

This sequence joins TRBV29-1 and TRBJ1-1; D unresolved. The V gene's germline CDR1 is SQVTM and CDR2 ANQGSEA. The length of the CDR3 is 13 residues. Trimming removed 0 bases at V and 6 bases at J, with 11 bases between. Here the CDR3 DNA reads TGCAGCGTTGAAGAGAGGCAAATCCCTGAAGCTTTCTTT. Translation gives CSVEERQIPEAFF.

The chain combines TRBV3-1 with TRBJ2-2; 8 bases align to TRBD2. CDR1 is LGHDT and CDR2 is YNNKEL in the germline V gene (reference sequence). V dropped 4 bases and J dropped 3; count of bases not matched to a gene: 7. The CDR3 covers 16 residues. The CDR3 nucleotides are TGTGCCAGCAGCCCGGGCCCCGGGAGGGACACCGGGGAGCTGTTTTTT. It yields the protein CASSPGPGRDTGELFF. Using reference TRBV3-1 and TRBJ2-2 for the parts outside the CDR3, the full variable domain is DTAVSQTPKYLVTQMGNDKSIKCEQNLGHDTMYWYKQDSKKFLKIMFSYNNKELIINETVPNRFSPKSPDKAHLNLHINSLELGDSAVYFCASSPGPGRDTGELFFGEGSRLTVL.

This clonotype is a singleton in its sample. The chain couples TRBV19 to TRBJ2-3, with 9 bases that match TRBD1. The CDR3 contains 15 residues. J lost 1 base, V lost 5 bases, and 4 bases had no gene match. The germline CDR1 and CDR2 sequences are LNHDA and SQIVND (reference sequence). The CDR3 region has the DNA TGTGCCAGTAGTTCGGACAGGGGCCGCACAGATACGCAGTATTTT. Its translation: CASSSDRGRTDTQYF.

In nucleotides, the CDR3 is TGTGCTAGTGGTTTGGAGCAGCTAGCGGGGGGTCGAAGAGATACGCAGTATTTT. Translation gives CASGLEQLAGGRRDTQYF. This sequence joins TRBV12-5 and TRBJ2-3, with 11 positions matching TRBD2. The CDR3 has 18 amino acids. Losses at the gene ends were 1 base for V and 5 bases for J; bases not matched to a gene: 11. Germline V gene lookup returns CDR1 LGHNT and CDR2 FRNRAP.

J is TRBJ2-1 and V is TRBV30; TRBD1 agrees at 9 bases. In germline, CDR1 is GTSNPN, CDR2 SVGIG (reference sequence). The CDR3 runs 17 residues. V was pared by 4 bases and J by 0 bases, with 10 bases of the junction left unmatched. CDR3: CAWIDRGNLGSYNEQFF. The CDR3 DNA reads as TGTGCCTGGATAGACAGGGGGAACTTGGGCTCCTACAATGAGCAGTTCTTC.

CDR3 sequence: CASSDRLSYEQYF. DNA for the CDR3: TGTGCCAGCAGCGACAGGCTGTCCTACGAGCAGTACTTC. The chain combines TRBV6-1 with TRBJ2-7; a possible D gene is TRBD1 (6 bases). The CDR3 is 13 amino acids. CDR1 and CDR2 from the germline V gene are MNHNS and SASEGT. V lost 6 bases to trimming and J lost 1 base, with 10 bases between them.

The chain uses TRBV24-1 and TRBJ2-5; D not resolved. V was shortened by 2 bases and J by 5 bases, with 14 bases between the two germline ends. The CDR3 extends over 15 amino acids. Germline V gene sequence: CDR1 KGHDR, CDR2 SFDVKD. The CDR3 DNA sequence: TGTGCCACCAGTGATTCACAAGATATTACTGAGACCCAGTACTTC. Protein: CATSDSQDITETQYF.

The V gene is TRBV6-5, the J gene TRBJ2-1; TRBD2 aligns across 7 bases. V trimming: 6 bases; J trimming: 0 bases; junction bases outside the gene matches: 5. The CDR3 spans 15 residues. The V gene's germline CDR1 is MNHEY and CDR2 SVGAGI. Here the CDR3 DNA reads TGTGCCAGCAGCCAAAGCGGGGACTCCTACAATGAGCAGTTCTTC. It translates to CASSQSGDSYNEQFF.